This T cell receptor (beta chain) was identified in a study of T cells after posttransplantation cyclophosphamide. Overall study findings and caveats: After PTCy, TRB diversity resembled that of CNI/methotrexate controls. Skin or GI-infiltrating T cells shared few TRB sequences with blood.

This clone was counted at least ten times. Its target is unknown. Repertoires were generated with immunoSEQ multiplex PCR, while TCRdb's copy carries only in-frame clones and drops some. Altogether fewer than 35,000 clones were found in the sample, and no singletons occur. V was pared by 0 bases and J by 0 bases, with 6 bases between. Germline V gives CDR1 SGHRS, CDR2 YFSETQ. This CDR3 is built from 15 residues. Sequencing input: PBMCs. The chain combines TRBV5-1 with TRBJ1-4, with D perhaps TRBD1 (5 bases). This TCR came from a woman in her sixties in good health, CMV-negative, and a related stem cell transplant donor. The CDR3 is CASSLGGATNEKLFF. DNA for the CDR3: TGCGCCAGCAGCTTGGGAGGGGCAACTAATGAAAAACTGTTTTTT.